Below, 30 T cell receptor beta chains from the same sample are listed, as sequenced in a study of blood T cell repertoires in COVID-19. Here immunoSEQ multiplex PCR was the method, and the copy in TCRdb shows in-frame clones only, minus some. The table shows around 30,000 clones, with 70% to 90% occurring only once. Material: peripheral blood. The receptors stem from a human donor in a cohort sampled during active COVID-19. The donor label of this sample is uncertain.

This clone was picked up one time. The chain joins TRBV29-1 to TRBJ2-1, with 9 bases lining up with TRBD1. CDR1 and CDR2 from the germline V gene are SQVTM and ANQGSEA. After removal of 6 bases from V and 12 bases from J, the junction contained 9 bases not matched to a gene. The CDR3 sequence is 12 residues long. CDR3 amino acids: CSVGWGQGGQFF. The CDR3 DNA reads TGCAGCGTCGGATGGGGACAGGGAGGGCAGTTCTTC.

The CDR3 sequence: CASSSFREPYEQYF. The CDR3 DNA follows: TGTGCCAGCAGCTCCTTCCGAGAGCCCTACGAGCAGTACTTC. The V call is TRBV11-3, the J call TRBJ2-7; D unclear. Germline CDR1 is SGHNT and CDR2 is YENEEA. This CDR3 region has 14 residues. V lost 4 bases to trimming and J lost 2 bases, with 12 bases between them.

This chain connects TRBV21-1 to TRBJ2-3; TRBD2 was called by the table and not checked on the DNA. TRBV21-1 is listed as a pseudogene. The CDR3 is 18 amino acids. The CDR3 spells CASECRGHLAGATDTQYF. The CDR3 region has the DNA TGTGCCAGCGAGTGCAGGGGGCATCTAGCGGGAGCCACAGATACGCAGTATTTT.

This clone was observed a handful of times. The J gene is TRBJ2-7, the V gene TRBV24-1; TRBD2 might be the D (5 bases). The germline CDR1 and CDR2 sequences are KGHDR and SFDVKD. Trimming stripped 4 bases from V and 7 bases from J, with 13 bases between. This CDR3 is 13 amino acids long. CDR3 region: CATSDRGYGEQYF. In nucleotides, the CDR3 is TGTGCCACCAGTGACCGCGGGTACGGTGAGCAGTACTTC.

The chain links TRBV5-1 to TRBJ2-1, with 10 bases fitting TRBD2. Trimming removed 2 bases from V and 8 bases from J; junction bases left unmatched: 7. This CDR3 contains 15 residues. Germline CDR1 is SGHRS and CDR2 is YFSETQ. CDR3 loop: CASSFLGLAADEQFF. In DNA form, the CDR3 reads TGCGCCAGCAGCTTCCTAGGACTAGCGGCAGATGAGCAGTTCTTC.

The chain couples TRBV5-6 to TRBJ2-5; unclear D gene. Looked up from germline, CDR1 is SGHDT and CDR2 is YYEEEE. V was trimmed by 2 bases and J by 3 bases, leaving 5 bases between them. This CDR3 has 12 amino acids. In DNA form, the CDR3 reads TGTGCCAGCAGCTTCTCCGAAGAGACCCAGTACTTC. Its translation: CASSFSEETQYF.

The chain recombines TRBV3-1 (or the pseudogene TRBV3-2) with TRBJ2-2; TRBD2 matches 8 bases. V was pared by 5 bases and J by 4 bases, with 6 bases of the junction left unmatched. CDR1 and CDR2 (germline): LGHDT, YNNKEL (reference sequence). This CDR3 spans 15 amino acids. CDR3 coding DNA: TGTGCCAGCAGCTACCTAGCGGGTGTCACCGGGGAGCTGTTTTTT. It is translated as CASSYLAGVTGELFF.

The rearrangement uses TRBV3-1 (or the pseudogene TRBV3-2) and TRBJ1-1; TRBD1 is a possible D gene (6 bases). Germline lookup yields CDR1 LGHDT and CDR2 YNNKEL (reference sequence). Trimming cost V 7 bases and J 4 bases, with 13 bases left between them. The CDR3 extends over 13 amino acids. CDR3 in amino acids: CASNGDNPTEAFF. For the CDR3, the DNA is TGTGCCAGCAACGGGGACAATCCCACTGAAGCTTTCTTT.

The gene calls are TRBV5-1 and TRBJ2-5; 9 bases line up with TRBD2. The J segment lost 4 bases and the V segment lost 2 bases, leaving 9 bases of the junction unmatched. CDR3 size: 16 residues. The germline gives CDR1 SGHRS, CDR2 YFSETQ. The CDR3 DNA is TGCGCCAGCAGCTTCGCGGGAGGGCTTGGAGGAGAGACCCAGTACTTC. Amino acids: CASSFAGGLGGETQYF.

The chain combines TRBV10-3 with TRBJ2-7; TRBD2 aligns across 9 bases. V shed 2 bases and J 5 bases; nucleotides not matched to a gene: 7. This CDR3 is built from 15 residues. Germline CDR1 is ENHRY and CDR2 is SYGVKD. CDR3 nucleotides: TGTGCCATCAGTGAGACGACTAGCGGAGTGGACGAGCAGTACTTC. As protein: CAISETTSGVDEQYF.

Only a few counts were recorded for this clone. J is TRBJ1-4 and V is TRBV25-1; D ambiguous. The germline CDR1 and CDR2 sequences are MGHDK and SYGVNS. The CDR3 totals 13 residues. The V end was cut by 5 bases, the J end by 5 bases, with 9 bases between. The CDR3 protein is CASSLSGNEKLFF. The CDR3, as DNA: TGTGCCAGCAGTTTGTCCGGGAATGAAAAACTGTTTTTT.

This sequence joins TRBV7-3 and TRBJ2-1, with TRBD2 identical over 12 bases. CDR1 SGHTA and CDR2 FQGTGA come from the germline V gene. Trimming cost V 5 bases and J 5 bases; bases outside gene matches: 4. This CDR3 has 15 residues. Here the CDR3 reads CASSLRTSGDNEQFF. The DNA for the CDR3 is TGTGCCAGCAGCCTCCGGACTAGCGGGGACAATGAGCAGTTCTTC.

The gene calls are TRBV7-9 and TRBJ2-3; D remains ambiguous. The CDR3 consists of 12 residues. V dropped 6 bases and J dropped 6 bases, with 10 bases sitting between them. In germline, CDR1 is SEHNR, CDR2 FQNEAQ (reference sequence). The CDR3 here is CASSSGADTQYF. In nucleotides, the CDR3 is TGTGCCAGCAGTTCGGGTGCGGATACGCAGTATTTT.

In DNA, the CDR3 is TGTGCCAGCAGCTGGGACAGGCCGAGCTCCTACAATGAGCAGTTCTTC. Translation gives CASSWDRPSSYNEQFF. V and J are TRBV5-4 and TRBJ2-1; 8 nucleotides line up with TRBD1. Germline CDR1 reads SGHNT; CDR2 reads YYREEE (reference sequence). Trimming cost V 3 bases and J 0 bases; bases outside gene matches: 5. The CDR3 has 16 residues.

V usage is TRBV5-1 and J usage is TRBJ1-1, with a tentative D call TRBD1 (5 bases). The CDR3 spans 16 residues. V lost 3 bases to trimming and J lost 0 bases, with 15 bases between them. CDR1 is SGHRS, CDR2 YFSETQ, per germline. The CDR3 protein is CASSSTLGGVNTEAFF. CDR3 bases: TGCGCCAGCAGCTCTACCTTGGGAGGGGTGAACACTGAAGCTTTCTTT.

The chain employs TRBV2 and TRBJ2-1; a possible D gene is TRBD2 (6 bases). CDR1 and CDR2 from the germline V gene are SNHLY and FYNNEI. Trimming removed 3 bases at V and 0 bases at J, with 6 bases between. The CDR3 totals 14 residues. In DNA, the CDR3 is TGTGCCAGCAGTGAGACTAGCTCCTACAATGAGCAGTTCTTC. It yields the protein CASSETSSYNEQFF.

This chain uses TRBV7-2 with TRBJ2-3; 7 positions match TRBD2. The CDR3 runs to 15 residues. The trim removed 0 bases at V and 0 bases at J, leaving 0 bases unmatched. Looked up from germline, CDR1 is SGHTA and CDR2 is FQGNSA. The CDR3 DNA reads TGTGCCAGCAGCTTAGCTAGCGGGAGCACAGATACGCAGTATTTT. Translating gives CASSLASGSTDTQYF.

The V call is TRBV5-4, the J call TRBJ2-1; 16 bases map to TRBD2. The CDR3 is made up of 19 amino acids. Germline V lookup: CDR1 SGHNT, CDR2 YYREEE (reference sequence). V lost 3 bases, J lost 0 bases, and 6 bases stayed unmatched. The CDR3 region has the DNA TGTGCCAGCAGCTCGGGACTAGCGGGAGGGAGTCTCTCCTACAATGAGCAGTTCTTC. As protein: CASSSGLAGGSLSYNEQFF.

This chain connects TRBV11-2 to TRBJ1-6; the D gene is possibly TRBD1 (5 bases). The CDR3 consists of 14 residues. The V end was cut by 4 bases, the J end by 10 bases, with 14 bases between. The germline CDR1 and CDR2 sequences are SGHAT and FQNNGV. CDR3 residues: CASSSWAGISPLHF. The CDR3 DNA sequence: TGTGCCAGCAGCTCTTGGGCAGGGATCTCACCCCTCCACTTT.

This clone was seen a few times. This chain links TRBV7-2 with TRBJ2-7; D not resolved. The V and J ends lost 6 bases and 5 bases respectively, with 14 bases between them. CDR3 length: 13 amino acids. Germline assignment: CDR1 SGHTA and CDR2 FQGNSA. In nucleotides, the CDR3 is TGTGCCAGCAGTTTCGGAGTCCAAAACGAGCAGTACTTC. It codes for CASSFGVQNEQYF.

The chain employs TRBV25-1 and TRBJ1-1; 9 nucleotides match TRBD1. The ends lost 5 bases at V and 5 bases at J; junction bases unmatched: 3. In germline, CDR1 is MGHDK, CDR2 SYGVNS. This CDR3 comprises 13 residues. This CDR3 reads CASSSQGATEAFF. The CDR3, as DNA: TGTGCCAGCAGTTCACAGGGGGCGACTGAAGCTTTCTTT.

Written as DNA, the CDR3 is TGCAGTGCTAGTTGGAGAACGGTGACAGATACGCAGTATTTT. Translated, it gives CSASWRTVTDTQYF. V is TRBV20-1 and J is TRBJ2-3; D gene uncertain. V was pared by 3 bases and J by 3 bases, with 13 bases between. The germline CDR1 and CDR2 sequences are DFQATT and SNEGSKA (reference sequence). CDR3 length: 14 residues.

In regard to this clone: One end of the junction varies from germline; a read error may be responsible. The gene calls are TRBV19 and TRBJ1-2, with TRBD1 as a possible D gene (6 bases). CDR1 and CDR2 from the germline V gene are LNHDA and SQIVND (reference sequence). The CDR3 runs 14 residues. This CDR3 reads CASSMRTGFYRYTF. CDR3 bases: TGTGCCAGTAGTATGCGTACAGGGTTCTATCGCTACACCTTC.

This chain joins TRBV11-2 and TRBJ1-1; TRBD1 aligns across 7 bases. In germline, CDR1 is SGHAT, CDR2 FQNNGV. The CDR3 is made up of 14 amino acids. The junction had 1 base not matched to a gene; V was cut back by 3 bases and J by 0 bases. The CDR3: CASSLGQMNTEAFF. The CDR3 nucleotides are TGTGCCAGCAGCTTGGGACAGATGAACACTGAAGCTTTCTTT. Full variable domain (outside the CDR3, taken from reference TRBV11-2 and TRBJ1-1): EAGVAQSPRYKIIEKRQSVAFWCNPISGHATLYWYQQILGQGPKLLIQFQNNGVVDDSQLPKDRFSAERLKGVDSTLKIQPAKLEDSAVYLCASSLGQMNTEAFFGQGTRLTVV.

V usage is TRBV5-1 and J usage is TRBJ2-5; 8 bases agree with TRBD1. Per the germline V gene, CDR1 is SGHRS and CDR2 is YFSETQ. This CDR3 comprises 16 residues. Germline trimming cut 0 bases from V and 0 bases from J; bases unmatched to any gene: 4. In nucleotides, the CDR3 is TGCGCCAGCAGCTTGGCGGGACAGGCAAACCAAGAGACCCAGTACTTC. Translating gives CASSLAGQANQETQYF.

This clone was observed a single time. The rearrangement uses TRBV6-5 and TRBJ2-3, with 10 bases identical to TRBD1. This CDR3 contains 15 residues. Unmatched junction bases numbered 6, after V lost 6 bases and J lost 3 bases. Per germline, CDR1 MNHEY and CDR2 SVGAGI. The CDR3, as DNA: TGTGCCAGCAGCCGGGGACAGGGGAGGACAGATACGCAGTATTTT. Translation: CASSRGQGRTDTQYF.

The V and J genes are TRBV28 and TRBJ2-5, with D maybe TRBD1 (5 bases). The CDR3 is made up of 14 amino acids. Germline CDR1 is MDHEN and CDR2 is SYDVKM. V shed 6 bases and J shed 7 bases, with 18 bases lying between them. This CDR3 is CASSPVTPQGTQYF. The CDR3 coding sequence is TGTGCCAGCAGCCCTGTCACGCCCCAGGGGACCCAGTACTTC.

V gene TRBV7-8 combines with J gene TRBJ1-4; D might be TRBD1 (5 bases). This CDR3 has 14 amino acids. V lost 4 bases to trimming and J lost 7 bases, with 13 bases between them. Looked up from germline, CDR1 is SGHVS and CDR2 is FQNEAQ. The DNA of the CDR3 is TGTGCCAGCAGCTCGCATGGGGCAGGTGAAAAACTGTTTTTT. It is translated as CASSSHGAGEKLFF.

This chain uses TRBV2 with TRBJ2-2; 12 bases are shared with TRBD2. This CDR3 is 17 amino acids long. Germline V gives CDR1 SNHLY, CDR2 FYNNEI. V dropped 4 bases and J dropped 4; count of bases not matched to a gene: 7. DNA for the CDR3: TGTGCCAGCAGTGGACTAGCGGGAGCCCTCTCCACCGGGGAGCTGTTTTTT. This codes for CASSGLAGALSTGELFF.

This chain uses TRBV20-1 with TRBJ1-4; unclear D gene. The germline V gene encodes CDR1 DFQATT and CDR2 SNEGSKA (reference sequence). Trimming removed 3 bases at V and 6 bases at J, with 14 bases between. The CDR3 loop spans 14 amino acids. DNA for the CDR3: TGCAGTGCTAGTTCGCCCAGGCCGGATGAAAAACTGTTTTTT. Its protein product is CSASSPRPDEKLFF.